The 27 T cell receptor beta chains given below trace back to one sample, sequenced in a study of T cells in Graves' hyperthyroidism and ophthalmopathy. TCR beta CDR3 regions were amplified from RNA transcripts. The TCR CDR3 first-round RT-PCR relied on the HTBI primer set. TCRdb re-derived calls from the multiplex PCR reads in MiXCR, one entry per CDR3 protein. Among around 390,000 distinct CDR3 sequences listed, more than 12% were seen once. Material for sequencing was blood. The receptors come from a woman aged 30 to 39 with Graves' ophthalmopathy.

The rearrangement joins TRBV9 to TRBJ1-2; D is ambiguous. Germline V gene sequence: CDR1 SGDLS, CDR2 YYNGEE. The V and J ends lost 0 bases and 3 bases respectively, with 18 bases between them. This CDR3 contains 17 residues. The chain's CDR3 is CASSVAVVGDTDYGYTF. The CDR3 DNA reads TGTGCCAGCAGCGTAGCCGTGGTTGGGGATACGGACTATGGCTACACCTTC.

V and J are TRBV24-1 and TRBJ1-3; no clear D gene. CDR3 length equals 16 residues. Per germline, CDR1 KGHDR and CDR2 SFDVKD. V gave up 3 bases and J gave up 0 bases, with 11 bases separating them. CDR3 bases: TGTGCCACCAGTGATGTCCCCGGTACCTCTGGAAACACCATATATTTT. Translation: CATSDVPGTSGNTIYF.

This clonotype showed up just a few times. The V gene is TRBV28, the J gene TRBJ2-7, with D possibly being TRBD1 (6 bases). The V gene's germline CDR1 is MDHEN and CDR2 SYDVKM. V lost 11 bases and J 3 bases, leaving 17 bases between the germline ends. The CDR3 runs to 13 residues. The CDR3 reads CAGPGTSGYEQYF. The DNA of the CDR3 is TGTGCCGGCCCCGGGACATCTGGCTACGAGCAGTACTTC.

The chain uses TRBV19 and TRBJ2-6; tentatively, D is TRBD1 or TRBD2 (5 bases each). The CDR3 totals 16 residues. V lost 1 base, J lost 2 bases, and 9 bases lay in between. Germline V gene sequence: CDR1 LNHDA, CDR2 SQIVND (reference sequence). CDR3 nucleotides: TGTGCCAGTAGTATAGGAGAGGGGACTGGGGCCAACGTCCTGACTTTC. It yields the protein CASSIGEGTGANVLTF. Full variable domain (remainder filled in from reference TRBV19 and TRBJ2-6): DGGITQSPKYLFRKEGQNVTLSCEQNLNHDAMYWYRQDPGQGLRLIYYSQIVNDFQKGDIAEGYSVSREKKESFPLTVTSAQKNPTAFYLCASSIGEGTGANVLTFGAGSRLTVL.

The chain couples TRBV11-2 to TRBJ2-1, with 9 bases aligning to TRBD2. Per the germline V gene, CDR1 is SGHAT and CDR2 is FQNNGV. The CDR3 runs to 14 residues. V lost 2 bases, J lost 10 bases, and 6 bases stayed unmatched. CDR3 coding DNA: TGTGCCAGCAGCTTAAGAGGTGCGGGGGGGGAGCAGTTCTTC. It is translated as CASSLRGAGGEQFF.

This clonotype showed up many times. V usage is TRBV7-9 and J usage is TRBJ2-5, with a possible D match to TRBD2 (5 bases). Looked up from germline, CDR1 is SEHNR and CDR2 is FQNEAQ (reference sequence). The germline V and J ends were trimmed by 7 bases and 3 bases, with 18 bases remaining between them. The CDR3 runs to 15 residues. CDR3 in amino acids: CASIKSREEKETQYF. The CDR3 DNA follows: TGTGCCAGCATCAAAAGCCGGGAAGAAAAAGAGACCCAGTACTTC.

This clonotype was recorded at least ten times. This sequence joins TRBV3-1 and TRBJ1-1; 8 nucleotides align to TRBD1. The trim removed 4 bases at V and 2 bases at J, leaving 9 bases unmatched. Germline V gives CDR1 LGHDT, CDR2 YNNKEL (reference sequence). This CDR3 contains 16 residues. Written as DNA, the CDR3 is TGTGCCAGCAGCCTCACAGGGGGACACATAAACACTGAAGCTTTCTTT. Protein sequence: CASSLTGGHINTEAFF.

This clonotype was counted many times. This chain uses TRBV28 with TRBJ1-1; D uncertain. V was shortened by 9 bases and J by 0 bases, with 17 bases between the two germline ends. CDR3 length: 15 amino acids. The germline CDR1 and CDR2 sequences are MDHEN and SYDVKM. Here the CDR3 reads CASRPTSILNTEAFF. CDR3 in DNA: TGTGCCAGTCGACCAACCTCAATTTTGAACACTGAAGCTTTCTTT.

Points on this clonotype: Possible read error: a much larger clone is one base away. The rearrangement uses TRBV18 and TRBJ2-2; tentative D call: TRBD2 (6 bases). V lost 6 bases and J lost 4, with 21 bases in between. Germline V gene sequence: CDR1 KGHSH, CDR2 LQKENI. The CDR3 has 17 amino acids. The CDR3: CASSPSVAAEPTGELFF. The CDR3 DNA is TGTGCCAGCTCTCCCTCGGTAGCGGCTGAACCCACCGGGGAGCTGTTTTTT. The full variable domain, in which reference TRBV18 and TRBJ2-2 provide the parts outside the CDR3, is NAGVMQNPRHLVRRRGQEARLRCSPMKGHSHVYWYRQLPEEGLKFMVYLQKENIIDESGMPKERFSAEFPKEGPSILRIQQVVRGDSAAYFCASSPSVAAEPTGELFFGEGSRLTVL.

The rearrangement uses TRBV5-5 and TRBJ2-2; D is perhaps TRBD2 (5 bases). Germline V gene data show CDR1 as SGHKS and CDR2 as YYEKEE (reference sequence). The ends were cut back, 4 bases at V and 0 bases at J, with 16 bases in the middle. The CDR3 is made up of 17 amino acids. Here the CDR3 DNA reads TGTGCCAGCAGCGGGAGCTATAGATATACGAACACCGGGGAGCTGTTTTTT. This gives the protein CASSGSYRYTNTGELFF.

This clonotype was recorded at least ten times. V and J are TRBV7-9 and TRBJ1-1; D unresolved. The V end lost 5 bases, the J end lost 3 bases, and 16 bases lay between the germline ends. This CDR3 is built from 15 residues. Germline V gives CDR1 SEHNR, CDR2 FQNEAQ (reference sequence). The CDR3 here is CASSPGNFIDTEAFF. DNA for the CDR3: TGTGCCAGCAGCCCTGGCAATTTCATCGACACTGAAGCTTTCTTT.

The table lists this clonotype with a few counts. The CDR3, as DNA: TGTGCCAGCACTCCCTCCGGGGCAGCGAACACCGGGGAGCTGTTTTTT. Its translation: CASTPSGAANTGELFF. The chain recombines TRBV27 with TRBJ2-2, with D perhaps assigned TRBD1 or TRBD2 (5 bases each). Germline CDR1 MNHEY, CDR2 SMNVEV (reference sequence). The CDR3 length is 16 residues. With 7 bases removed from V and 0 bases from J, the gap between germline ends came to 15 bases.

V is TRBV5-1 and J is TRBJ1-1; D ambiguous. V dropped 1 base and J dropped 1 base, with 8 bases sitting between them. Germline CDR1 reads SGHRS; CDR2 reads YFSETQ. CDR3 length: 14 residues. This CDR3 reads CASSLTGENTEAFF. In nucleotides, the CDR3 is TGCGCCAGCAGCTTGACGGGAGAGAACACTGAAGCTTTCTTT.

This chain's CDR3 is CASRKGIEAFF. The CDR3 bases are TGTGCCAGCAGGAAGGGAATCGAAGCTTTCTTT. The V gene is TRBV12-3 or TRBV12-4, the J gene TRBJ1-1; D ambiguous. V dropped 6 bases and J dropped 8 bases, with 10 bases sitting between them. This CDR3 is built from 11 residues.

This clonotype was observed many times. V gene TRBV30 combines with J gene TRBJ2-1; 9 bases map to TRBD2. Germline V CDR1 and CDR2: GTSNPN, SVGIG (reference sequence). The CDR3 has 14 residues. Unmatched junction bases numbered 3, after V lost 1 base and J lost 5 bases. DNA for the CDR3: TGTGCCTGGAGTGGGACTAGCGAGGACAATGAGCAGTTCTTC. Residues: CAWSGTSEDNEQFF.

This clonotype was observed a few times. The J gene is TRBJ1-3, the V gene TRBV6-1; weak D call: TRBD1 (5 bases). CDR3 length equals 12 residues. CDR1 is MNHNS, CDR2 SASEGT, per germline. Trimming stripped 5 bases from V and 8 bases from J, with 10 bases between. Written as DNA, the CDR3 is TGTGCCAGCAGTTTGGGGGGTGACACCATATATTTT. Translation: CASSLGGDTIYF.

This clonotype appeared a few times. This may be a read error: a much more frequent sequence differs by one nucleotide. This chain connects TRBV10-3 to TRBJ2-7; 7 bases map to TRBD1. The CDR3 runs 14 residues. CDR1 and CDR2 (germline): ENHRY, SYGVKD. CDR3 coding DNA: TGTGCCATCAGTACAGGGGCGGACGGGGACGAGCGGTACTTC. Encoded protein: CAISTGADGDERYF.

At least ten counts were recorded for this clonotype. The chain employs TRBV9 and TRBJ1-2; D call uncertain. The CDR3 has 15 residues. V lost 2 bases to trimming and J lost 0 bases, with 11 bases between them. Germline values: CDR1 SGDLS, CDR2 YYNGEE. The CDR3 region has the DNA TGTGCCAGCAGCGTCGCGGCGCAAGCTAACTATGGCTACACCTTC. It yields the protein CASSVAAQANYGYTF.

This clonotype was observed a few times. A much larger clone sits a single nucleotide away, making a read error possible. The chain joins TRBV30 to TRBJ1-4; possible D gene TRBD1, 5 bases. The CDR3 has 14 amino acids. V gave up 5 bases and J gave up 6 bases, with 16 bases separating them. CDR1 GTSNPN and CDR2 SVGIG come from the germline V gene (reference sequence). In DNA form, the CDR3 reads TGTGCCTGGGGATCCTGGGAGACAGATGAAAAACTGTTTTTT. It translates to CAWGSWETDEKLFF.

This clonotype showed up just a few times. The rearrangement links TRBV12-3 or TRBV12-4 to TRBJ1-2; a weak D match, TRBD1 (6 bases). V lost 3 bases and J 7 bases, leaving 12 bases between the germline ends. CDR3 size: 13 residues. The DNA of the CDR3 is TGTGCCAGCAGTTTGGGGGCGTCTATTGGCTACACCTTC. It specifies CASSLGASIGYTF.

This clonotype was recorded at least ten times. The genes are TRBV28 and TRBJ1-1, with 8 nucleotides matching TRBD1. The CDR3 runs to 16 residues. With 3 bases clipped from V and 4 bases from J, the junction kept 10 bases outside the gene matches. Germline CDR1 and CDR2: MDHEN and SYDVKM. CDR3 sequence: CASSFQLWTGSTEAFF. CDR3 nucleotides: TGTGCCAGCAGTTTTCAGTTATGGACAGGGAGCACTGAAGCTTTCTTT.

This clonotype has a count of ten or more. This rearrangement joins TRBV7-8 to TRBJ2-3; D is undetermined. V gave up 1 base and J gave up 5 bases, with 7 bases separating them. The CDR3 contains 13 residues. Looked up from germline, CDR1 is SGHVS and CDR2 is FQNEAQ. CDR3 sequence reads: CASSLDLRDTQYF. CDR3 in DNA: TGTGCCAGCAGCTTAGATTTGCGAGATACGCAGTATTTT.

This clonotype occurred many times. This chain uses TRBV2 with TRBJ1-4, with a possible D match to TRBD1 (5 bases). Trimming pared 5 bases from V and 5 bases from J, leaving 15 bases between. Germline lookup yields CDR1 SNHLY and CDR2 FYNNEI. The length of the CDR3 is 15 residues. This CDR3 reads CASSTNGQTNEKLFF. CDR3 in DNA: TGTGCCAGCAGTACAAATGGACAAACAAATGAAAAACTGTTTTTT.

A few counts support this clonotype. V is TRBV27 and J is TRBJ2-3; 11 nucleotides agree with TRBD2. The CDR3 sequence is 16 residues long. V shed 3 bases, J shed 6 bases, and the junction held 8 bases outside the gene matches. Germline CDR1 MNHEY, CDR2 SMNVEV (reference sequence). The CDR3 here is CASSFLAGGTLDTQYF. CDR3 coding DNA: TGTGCCAGCAGTTTCCTAGCGGGGGGCACTCTTGATACGCAGTATTTT.

At least ten counts were recorded for this clonotype. The chain employs TRBV5-1 and TRBJ2-1, with D unresolved. The CDR3 consists of 14 residues. Germline lookup yields CDR1 SGHRS and CDR2 YFSETQ. V shed 0 bases and J shed 4 bases, with 8 bases lying between them. The CDR3 DNA is TGCGCCAGCAGCTTGGAGGACGGATACAATGAGCAGTTCTTC. Translated, it gives CASSLEDGYNEQFF.

This clonotype was recorded many times. The chain recombines TRBV28 with TRBJ2-1, with D unclear. The CDR3 sequence is 11 residues long. CDR1 is MDHEN, CDR2 SYDVKM, per germline. The V end lost 3 bases, the J end lost 11 bases, and 8 bases lay between the germline ends. CDR3 DNA sequence: TGTGCCAGCAGTTTTCGTGGCCAGCAGTTCTTC. Its translation: CASSFRGQQFF.

This clonotype has at least ten counts. This sequence joins TRBV20-1 and TRBJ2-7; D perhaps matches TRBD2 (6 bases). The germline V gene has CDR1 DFQATT and CDR2 SNEGSKA (reference sequence). V gave up 7 bases and J gave up 2 bases, with 12 bases separating them. The CDR3 is 12 residues long. The CDR3 DNA follows: TGCAGTGTTTATAGCGGAACCTACGAGCAGTACTTC. Its protein product is CSVYSGTYEQYF.